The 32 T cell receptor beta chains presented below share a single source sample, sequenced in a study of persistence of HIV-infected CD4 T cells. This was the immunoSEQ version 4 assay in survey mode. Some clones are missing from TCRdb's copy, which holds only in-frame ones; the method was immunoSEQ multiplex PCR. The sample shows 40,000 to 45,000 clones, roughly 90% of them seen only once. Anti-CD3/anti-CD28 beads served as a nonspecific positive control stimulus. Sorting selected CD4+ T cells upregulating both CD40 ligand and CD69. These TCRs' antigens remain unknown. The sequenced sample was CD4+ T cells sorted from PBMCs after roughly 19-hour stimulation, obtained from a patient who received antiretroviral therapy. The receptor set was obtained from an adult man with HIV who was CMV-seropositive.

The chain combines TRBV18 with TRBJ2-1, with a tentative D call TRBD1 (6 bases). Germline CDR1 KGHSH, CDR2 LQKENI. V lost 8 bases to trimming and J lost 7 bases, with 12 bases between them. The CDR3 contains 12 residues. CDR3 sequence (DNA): TGTGCCAGCACCGGACAGCAAAATGAGCAGTTCTTC. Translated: CASTGQQNEQFF.

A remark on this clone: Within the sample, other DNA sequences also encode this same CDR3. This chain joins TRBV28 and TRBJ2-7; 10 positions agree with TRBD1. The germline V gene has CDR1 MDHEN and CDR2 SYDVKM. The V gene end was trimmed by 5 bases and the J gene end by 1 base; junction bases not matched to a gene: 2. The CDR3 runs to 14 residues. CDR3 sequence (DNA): TGTGCCAGCAGTACGGGACAGGGGTCCTACGAGCAGTACTTC. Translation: CASSTGQGSYEQYF.

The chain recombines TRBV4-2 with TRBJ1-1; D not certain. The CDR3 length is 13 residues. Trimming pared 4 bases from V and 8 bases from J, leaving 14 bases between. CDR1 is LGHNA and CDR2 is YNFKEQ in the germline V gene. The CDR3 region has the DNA TGTGCCAGCAGCCTTCGAGGCGTAGCAGAAGCTTTCTTT. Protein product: CASSLRGVAEAFF.

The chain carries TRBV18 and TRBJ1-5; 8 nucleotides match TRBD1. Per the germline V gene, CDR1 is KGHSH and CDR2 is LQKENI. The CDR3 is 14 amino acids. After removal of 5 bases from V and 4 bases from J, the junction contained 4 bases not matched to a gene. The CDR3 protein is CASSLTGDNQPQHF. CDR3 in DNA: TGTGCCAGCTCATTGACAGGGGATAATCAGCCCCAGCATTTT.

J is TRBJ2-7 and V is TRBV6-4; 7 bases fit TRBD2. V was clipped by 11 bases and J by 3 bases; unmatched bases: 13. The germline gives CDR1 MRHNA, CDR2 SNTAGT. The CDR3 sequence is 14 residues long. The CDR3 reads CAGGGRNTHYEQYF. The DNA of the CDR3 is TGTGCCGGGGGGGGACGAAACACCCACTACGAGCAGTACTTC.

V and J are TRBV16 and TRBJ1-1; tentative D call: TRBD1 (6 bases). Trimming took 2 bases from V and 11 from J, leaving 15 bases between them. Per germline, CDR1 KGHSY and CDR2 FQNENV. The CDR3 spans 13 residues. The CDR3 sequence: CASSQNTDSVAFF. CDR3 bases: TGTGCCAGCAGCCAAAATACGGACAGTGTGGCTTTCTTT. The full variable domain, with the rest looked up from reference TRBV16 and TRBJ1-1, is GEEVAQTPKHLVRGEGQKAKLYCAPIKGHSYVFWYQQVLKNEFKFLISFQNENVFDETGMPKERFSAKCLPNSPCSLEIQATKLEDSAVYFCASSQNTDSVAFFGQGTRLTVV.

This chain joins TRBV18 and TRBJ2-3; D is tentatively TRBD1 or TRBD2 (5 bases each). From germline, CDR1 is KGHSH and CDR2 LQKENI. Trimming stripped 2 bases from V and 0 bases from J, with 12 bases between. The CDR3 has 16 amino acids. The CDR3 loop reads CASSPGSGRSTDTQYF. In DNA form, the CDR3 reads TGTGCCAGCTCACCAGGGTCAGGGAGAAGCACAGATACGCAGTATTTT. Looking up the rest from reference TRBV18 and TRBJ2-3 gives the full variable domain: NAGVMQNPRHLVRRRGQEARLRCSPMKGHSHVYWYRQLPEEGLKFMVYLQKENIIDESGMPKERFSAEFPKEGPSILRIQQVVRGDSAAYFCASSPGSGRSTDTQYFGPGTRLTVL.

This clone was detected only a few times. This CDR3 reads CASSYGGAREQYF. The CDR3 DNA reads as TGTGCCAGCAGTTACGGGGGGGCCCGCGAGCAGTACTTC. The chain recombines TRBV6-2 or TRBV6-3 with TRBJ2-7; possibly TRBD2 for D (7 bases). Per germline, CDR1 MNHEY and CDR2 SVGEGT. The CDR3 sequence is 13 residues long. Trimming stripped 2 bases from V and 6 bases from J, with 11 bases between.

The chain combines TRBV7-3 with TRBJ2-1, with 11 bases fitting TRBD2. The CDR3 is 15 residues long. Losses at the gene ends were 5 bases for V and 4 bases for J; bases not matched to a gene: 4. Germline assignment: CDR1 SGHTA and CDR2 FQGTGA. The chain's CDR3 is CASSKTSGAYNEQFF. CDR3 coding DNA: TGTGCCAGCAGCAAGACTAGCGGGGCGTACAATGAGCAGTTCTTC.

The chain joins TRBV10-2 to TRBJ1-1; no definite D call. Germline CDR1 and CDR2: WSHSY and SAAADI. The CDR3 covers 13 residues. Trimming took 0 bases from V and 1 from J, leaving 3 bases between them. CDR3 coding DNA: TGCGCCAGCAGTGAGTCGGGGAACACTGAAGCTTTCTTT. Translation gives CASSESGNTEAFF.

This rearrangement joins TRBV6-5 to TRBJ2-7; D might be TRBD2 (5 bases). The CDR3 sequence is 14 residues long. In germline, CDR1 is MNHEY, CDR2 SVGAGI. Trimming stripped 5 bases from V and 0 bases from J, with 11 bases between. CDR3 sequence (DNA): TGTGCCAGCAGTCCTGGACTCCTCTCCTACGAGCAGTACTTC. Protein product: CASSPGLLSYEQYF.

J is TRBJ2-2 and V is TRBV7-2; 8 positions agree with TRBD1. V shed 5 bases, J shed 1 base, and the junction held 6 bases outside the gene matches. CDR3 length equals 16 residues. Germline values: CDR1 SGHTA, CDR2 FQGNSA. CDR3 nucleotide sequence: TGTGCCAGCAGCCCTGGACAGGGATTGAACACCGGGGAGCTGTTTTTT. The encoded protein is CASSPGQGLNTGELFF.

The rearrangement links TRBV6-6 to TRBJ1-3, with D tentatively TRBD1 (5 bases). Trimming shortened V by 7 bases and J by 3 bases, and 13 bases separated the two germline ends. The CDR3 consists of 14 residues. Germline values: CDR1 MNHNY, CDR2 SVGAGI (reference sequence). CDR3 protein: CASNLGGSGNTIYF. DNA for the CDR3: TGTGCCAGCAACCTGGGGGGGAGTGGAAACACCATATATTTT.

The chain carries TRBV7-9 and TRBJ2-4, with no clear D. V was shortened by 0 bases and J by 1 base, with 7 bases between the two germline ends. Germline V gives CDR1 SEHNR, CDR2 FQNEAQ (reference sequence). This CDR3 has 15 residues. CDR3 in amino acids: CASSLAGQAKNIQYF. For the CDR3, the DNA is TGTGCCAGCAGCTTAGCTGGCCAGGCCAAAAACATTCAGTACTTC.

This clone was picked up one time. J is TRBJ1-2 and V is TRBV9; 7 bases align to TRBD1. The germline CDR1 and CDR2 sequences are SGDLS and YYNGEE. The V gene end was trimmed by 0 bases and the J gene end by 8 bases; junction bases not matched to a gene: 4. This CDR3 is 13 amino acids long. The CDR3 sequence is CASSVGQGSGYTF. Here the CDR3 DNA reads TGTGCCAGCAGCGTAGGACAGGGTTCCGGCTACACCTTC.

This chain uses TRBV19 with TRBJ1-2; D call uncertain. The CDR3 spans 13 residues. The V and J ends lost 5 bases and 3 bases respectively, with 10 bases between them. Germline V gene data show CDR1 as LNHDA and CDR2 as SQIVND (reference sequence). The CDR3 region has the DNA TGTGCCAGTAGTGGTCTCGGGTACTATGGCTACACCTTC. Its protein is CASSGLGYYGYTF.

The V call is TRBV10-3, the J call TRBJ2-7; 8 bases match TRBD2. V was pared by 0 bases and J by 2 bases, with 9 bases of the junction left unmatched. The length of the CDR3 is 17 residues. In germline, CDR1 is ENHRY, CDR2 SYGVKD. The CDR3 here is CAISESNQRGLPYEQYF. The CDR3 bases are TGTGCCATCAGTGAGTCGAATCAGCGGGGGTTACCCTACGAGCAGTACTTC.

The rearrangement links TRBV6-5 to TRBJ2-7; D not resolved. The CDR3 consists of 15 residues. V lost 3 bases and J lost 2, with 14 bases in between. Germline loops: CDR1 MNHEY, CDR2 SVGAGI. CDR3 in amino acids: CASSYSADGTYEQYF. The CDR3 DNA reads TGTGCCAGCAGTTATTCGGCCGACGGCACCTACGAGCAGTACTTC.

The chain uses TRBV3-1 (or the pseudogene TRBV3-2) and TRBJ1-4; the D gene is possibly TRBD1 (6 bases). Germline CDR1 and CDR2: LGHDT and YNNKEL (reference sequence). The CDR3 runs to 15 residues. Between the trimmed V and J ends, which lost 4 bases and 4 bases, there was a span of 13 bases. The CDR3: CASSRAGQNNEKLFF. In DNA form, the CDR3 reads TGTGCCAGCAGCCGAGCTGGACAGAATAATGAAAAACTGTTTTTT.

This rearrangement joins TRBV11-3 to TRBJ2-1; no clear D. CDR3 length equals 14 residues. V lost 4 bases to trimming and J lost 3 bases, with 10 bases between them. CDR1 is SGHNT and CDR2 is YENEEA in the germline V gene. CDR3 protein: CASSYRGFYNEQFF. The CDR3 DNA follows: TGTGCCAGCAGCTACCGAGGATTCTACAATGAGCAGTTCTTC.

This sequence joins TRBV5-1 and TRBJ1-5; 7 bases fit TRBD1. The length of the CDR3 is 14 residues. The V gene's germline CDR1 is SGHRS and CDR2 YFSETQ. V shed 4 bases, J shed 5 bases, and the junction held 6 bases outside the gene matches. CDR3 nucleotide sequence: TGCGCCAGCAGCGCCGCCGGGACAGATCAGCCCCAGCATTTT. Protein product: CASSAAGTDQPQHF. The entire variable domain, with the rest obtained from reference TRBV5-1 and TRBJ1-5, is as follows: KAGVTQTPRYLIKTRGQQVTLSCSPISGHRSVSWYQQTPGQGLQFLFEYFSETQRNKGNFPGRFSGRQFSNSRSEMNVSTLELGDSALYLCASSAAGTDQPQHFGDGTRLSIL.

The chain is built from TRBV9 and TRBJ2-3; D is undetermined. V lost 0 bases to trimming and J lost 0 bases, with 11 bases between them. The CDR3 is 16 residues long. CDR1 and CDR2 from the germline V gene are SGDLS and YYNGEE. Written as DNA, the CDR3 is TGTGCCAGCAGCGTAGATTTCGCTTTGAGCACAGATACGCAGTATTTT. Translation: CASSVDFALSTDTQYF.

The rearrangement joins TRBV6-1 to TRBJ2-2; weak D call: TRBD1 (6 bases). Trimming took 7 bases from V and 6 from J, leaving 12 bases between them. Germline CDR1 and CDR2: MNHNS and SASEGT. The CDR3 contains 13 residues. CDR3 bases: TGTGCCAGCAACAGGGATATAGCCGGGGAGCTGTTTTTT. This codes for CASNRDIAGELFF.

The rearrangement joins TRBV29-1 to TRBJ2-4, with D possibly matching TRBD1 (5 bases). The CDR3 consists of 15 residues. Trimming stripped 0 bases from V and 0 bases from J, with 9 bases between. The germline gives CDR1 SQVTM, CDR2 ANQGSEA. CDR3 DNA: TGCAGCGTTGAAGATCGCAGGGTAGCCAAAAACATTCAGTACTTC. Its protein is CSVEDRRVAKNIQYF.

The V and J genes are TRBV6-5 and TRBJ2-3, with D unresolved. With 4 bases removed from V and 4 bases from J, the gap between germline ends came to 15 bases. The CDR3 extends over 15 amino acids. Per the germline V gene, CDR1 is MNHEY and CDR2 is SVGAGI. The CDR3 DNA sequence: TGTGCCAGCAGTTTAGCTTATCGTCCCCCAGATACGCAGTATTTT. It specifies CASSLAYRPPDTQYF.

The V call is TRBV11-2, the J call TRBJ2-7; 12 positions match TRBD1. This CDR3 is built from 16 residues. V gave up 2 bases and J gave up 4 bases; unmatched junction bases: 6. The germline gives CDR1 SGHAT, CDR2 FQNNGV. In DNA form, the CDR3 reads TGTGCCAGCAGCTTAATCGGGACAGGGGGCGGGTACGAGCAGTACTTC. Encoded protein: CASSLIGTGGGYEQYF. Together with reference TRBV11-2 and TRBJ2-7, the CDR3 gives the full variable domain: EAGVAQSPRYKIIEKRQSVAFWCNPISGHATLYWYQQILGQGPKLLIQFQNNGVVDDSQLPKDRFSAERLKGVDSTLKIQPAKLEDSAVYLCASSLIGTGGGYEQYFGPGTRLTVT.

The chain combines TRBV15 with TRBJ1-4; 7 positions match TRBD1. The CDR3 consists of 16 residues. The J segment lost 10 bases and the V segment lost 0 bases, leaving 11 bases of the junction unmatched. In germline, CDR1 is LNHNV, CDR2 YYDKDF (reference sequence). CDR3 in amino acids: CATSRDLQQGGGKLFF. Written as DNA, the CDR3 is TGTGCCACCAGCAGAGATCTCCAGCAGGGGGGAGGAAAACTGTTTTTT.

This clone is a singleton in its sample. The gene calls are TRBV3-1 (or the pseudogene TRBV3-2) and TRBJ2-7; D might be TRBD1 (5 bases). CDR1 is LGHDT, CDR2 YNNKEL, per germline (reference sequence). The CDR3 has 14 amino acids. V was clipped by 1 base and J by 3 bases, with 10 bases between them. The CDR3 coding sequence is TGTGCCAGCAGCCAAGGTTCTCAGGGCTACGAGCAGTACTTC. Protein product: CASSQGSQGYEQYF.

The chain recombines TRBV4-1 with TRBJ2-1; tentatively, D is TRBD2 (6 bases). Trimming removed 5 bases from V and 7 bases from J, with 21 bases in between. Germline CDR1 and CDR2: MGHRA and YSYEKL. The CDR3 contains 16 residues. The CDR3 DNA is TGCGCCAGCAGCTTACGCCGGGACTGGACGGAGAATGAGCAGTTCTTC. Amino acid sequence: CASSLRRDWTENEQFF.

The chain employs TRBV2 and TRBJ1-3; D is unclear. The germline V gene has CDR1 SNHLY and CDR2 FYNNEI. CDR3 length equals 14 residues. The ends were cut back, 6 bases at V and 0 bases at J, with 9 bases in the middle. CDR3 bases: TGTGCCAGCAGGGGCGGCAACTCTGGAAACACCATATATTTT. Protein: CASRGGNSGNTIYF.

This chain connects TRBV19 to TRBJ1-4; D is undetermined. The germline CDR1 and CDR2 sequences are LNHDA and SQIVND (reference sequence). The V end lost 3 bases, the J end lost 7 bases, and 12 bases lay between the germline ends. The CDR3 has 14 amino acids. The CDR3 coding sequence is TGTGCCAGTAGTATTCTGGGGAGCACTGAAAAACTGTTTTTT. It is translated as CASSILGSTEKLFF.

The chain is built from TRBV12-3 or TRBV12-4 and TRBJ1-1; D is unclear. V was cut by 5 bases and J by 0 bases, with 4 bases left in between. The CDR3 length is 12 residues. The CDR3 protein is CASSQLNTEAFF. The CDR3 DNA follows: TGTGCCAGCAGTCAGCTGAACACTGAAGCTTTCTTT.